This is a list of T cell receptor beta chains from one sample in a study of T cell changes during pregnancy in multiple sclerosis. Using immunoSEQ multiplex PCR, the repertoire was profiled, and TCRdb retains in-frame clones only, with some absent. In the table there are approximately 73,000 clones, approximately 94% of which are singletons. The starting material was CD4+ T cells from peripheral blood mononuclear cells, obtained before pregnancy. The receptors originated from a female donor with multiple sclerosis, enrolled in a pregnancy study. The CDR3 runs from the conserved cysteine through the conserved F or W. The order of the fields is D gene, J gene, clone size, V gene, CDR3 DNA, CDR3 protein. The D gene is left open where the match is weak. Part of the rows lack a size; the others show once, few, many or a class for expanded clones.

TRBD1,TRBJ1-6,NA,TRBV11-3,TGTGCCACGCCGGGACAGGGACCTTCACCCCTCCACTTT,CATPGQGPSPLHF
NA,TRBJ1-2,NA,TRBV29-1,TGCAGCGTGGGAGGGGGAGGAGGCTACACCTTC,CSVGGGGGYTF
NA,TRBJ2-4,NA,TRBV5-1,TGCGCCAGCAGCTTACAGATCCAAAACATTCAGTACTTC,CASSLQIQNIQYF
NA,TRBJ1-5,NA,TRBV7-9,TGTGCCAGCAGCTTACCTCGGACAGCCCATAGCAATCAGCCCCAGCATTTT,CASSLPRTAHSNQPQHF
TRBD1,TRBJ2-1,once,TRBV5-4,TGTGCCAGCAGCTTGAAGGCAGGGGGTGAGCAGTTCTTC,CASSLKAGGEQFF
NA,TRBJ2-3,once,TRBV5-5,TGTGCCAGCAGCTATACCGGGACACCGGGCACAGATACGCAGTATTTT,CASSYTGTPGTDTQYF
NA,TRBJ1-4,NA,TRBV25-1,TGTGCCAGCAGGGCACAGATTAATGAAAAACTGTTTTTT,CASRAQINEKLFF
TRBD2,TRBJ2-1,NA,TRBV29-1,TGCAGCGTTCACGCGGGGGGGGAGCAGTTCTTC,CSVHAGGEQFF
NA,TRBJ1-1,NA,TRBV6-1,TGTGCCAGCAGTGTAGTTCTTATGAACACTGAAGCTTTCTTT,CASSVVLMNTEAFF
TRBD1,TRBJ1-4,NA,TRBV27,TGTGCCAGCAGTAAGACAGGGTCGGGTGAAAAACTGTTTTTT,CASSKTGSGEKLFF
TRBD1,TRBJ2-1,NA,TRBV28,TGTGCCAGCACCCTGTACAGGGGGCGGGGACAGGATGAGCAGTTCTTC,CASTLYRGRGQDEQFF
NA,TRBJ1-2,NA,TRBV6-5,TGTGCCAGCAGTTACGCGGGGGGGGTAGGCCGGAGTGGCTACACCTTC,CASSYAGGVGRSGYTF
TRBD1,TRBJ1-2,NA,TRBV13,TGTGCCAGCAGCTTAGGGTTGGGACAGGGGTCTCACTATGGCTACACCTTC,CASSLGLGQGSHYGYTF
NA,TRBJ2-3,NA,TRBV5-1,TGCGCCAGCAGCTTGGCTAGCCCCGTCACAGATACGCAGTATTTT,CASSLASPVTDTQYF
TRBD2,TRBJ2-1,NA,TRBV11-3,TGTGCCAGCAGCTACGAGGGAGGGTGGAATGAGCAGTTCTTC,CASSYEGGWNEQFF
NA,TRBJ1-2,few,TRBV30,TGTGCCTGGAGTCAGGGTCCCCTCTATGGCTACACCTTC,CAWSQGPLYGYTF
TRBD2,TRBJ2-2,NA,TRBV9,TGTGCCAGCAGCGTAGGGTCTAGCGGGGGGGCGAACACCGGGGAGCTGTTTTTT,CASSVGSSGGANTGELFF
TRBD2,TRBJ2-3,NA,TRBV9,TGTGCCAGCAGCGTAGACATTCGGCGGGGGGGACCAGATACGCAGTATTTT,CASSVDIRRGGPDTQYF
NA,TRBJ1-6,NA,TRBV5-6,TGTGCCAGCAGCGCCGACGGGAGCTCCTATAATTCACCCCTCCACTTT,CASSADGSSYNSPLHF
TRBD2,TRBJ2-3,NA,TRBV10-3,TGTGCCACCAGGGGCCCAGGGGACCTAGCACTAGCGGTAACAGATACGCAGTATTTT,CATRGPGDLALAVTDTQYF
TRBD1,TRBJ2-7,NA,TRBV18,TGTGCCAGCTCAGCGACAGGGACCCACTACGAGCAGTACTTC,CASSATGTHYEQYF
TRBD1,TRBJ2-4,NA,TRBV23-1,TGCGCCAGCAGTCAGAGGACAGGGACCAAAAACATTCAGTACTTC,CASSQRTGTKNIQYF
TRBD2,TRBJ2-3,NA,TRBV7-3,TGTGCCAGCAGCTCTGCGGGGGGCACAGATACGCAGTATTTT,CASSSAGGTDTQYF
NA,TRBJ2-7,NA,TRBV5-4,TGTGCCAGCAGCCCGGGCGGGACAGCCTCCTACGAGCAGTACTTC,CASSPGGTASYEQYF
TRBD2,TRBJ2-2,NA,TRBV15,TGTGCCACCAGCAGGGGAGGGACCCGAATGACCGGGGAGCTGTTTTTT,CATSRGGTRMTGELFF
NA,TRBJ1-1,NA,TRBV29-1,TGCAGCGTTCCAGGGGAGGGCACTGAAGCTTTCTTT,CSVPGEGTEAFF
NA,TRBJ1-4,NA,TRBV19,TGTGCCAGTAGTACCACAGGAGAAAGTCTGTTTTTT,CASSTTGESLFF
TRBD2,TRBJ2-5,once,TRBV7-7,TGTGCCAGCAGCACCGGGACTAGCGACCAAGAGACCCAGTACTTC,CASSTGTSDQETQYF
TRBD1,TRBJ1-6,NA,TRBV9,TGTGCCAGCAGCCCACGGACAGGGGATAATTCACCCCTCCACTTT,CASSPRTGDNSPLHF
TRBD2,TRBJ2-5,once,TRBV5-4,TGTGCCAGCAGGCCGAGAGCGGGGGAGGAGACCCAGTACTTC,CASRPRAGEETQYF
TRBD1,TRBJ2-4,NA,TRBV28,TGTGCCAGCAGTTTACCGGGACAGGGGGTTCTAGCCAAAAACATTCAGTACTTC,CASSLPGQGVLAKNIQYF
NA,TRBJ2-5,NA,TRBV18,TGTGCCAGCTCACCACCCACTGCAGGGACCCAGTACTTC,CASSPPTAGTQYF
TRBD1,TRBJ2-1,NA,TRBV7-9,TGTGCCAGCAGCCCGACAGGGAATGAGCAGTTCTTC,CASSPTGNEQFF
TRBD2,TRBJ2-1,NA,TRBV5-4,TGTGCCACCCCTGGGCCCGGGAGGAATGAGCAGTTCTTC,CATPGPGRNEQFF